The clone carrying this TCR beta chain was seen many times. Its antigen is not identified. The data stem from a study of CD8+CD57+ T cells in acquired aplastic anemia. Whole-study context: 3.2 ug was the average amount of DNA from sorted CD4+ and CD8+ cells. Findings and limits, study-wide: Researchers report that around 29 CD8+ CDR3 sequences appeared in both patients and controls. CD8+ Simpson's diversity did not differ significantly between patients and controls.

TCR beta VDJ and CDR3 were profiled, and genomic DNA was the template. Each CDR3 protein gets one entry after TCRdb re-called the reads with MiXCR. Of 120,000 or so distinct CDR3 sequences detected, over 45% appear once; the ten largest clones hold around 2.5%. The germline V and J ends were trimmed by 3 bases and 2 bases, with 14 bases remaining between them. Germline V CDR1 and CDR2: SGHTA, FQGNSA. CDR3 length: 17 amino acids. The material sequenced was sorted CD4+, CD8+, or CD8+CD57+ T cells (not recorded which) from PBMCs. The chain carries TRBV7-2 and TRBJ1-6, with D tentatively TRBD1 (6 bases). This clonotype was obtained from a human donor in good health, serving as a control. CDR3 DNA: TGTGCCAGCAGCTTTATTTCGGGGGCGACCTATAATTCACCCCTCCACTTT. Its translation: CASSFISGATYNSPLHF.